The T cell receptor (beta chain) under discussion was sequenced for a study of graft-versus-host responses after intestinal transplantation. Trimming removed 8 bases at V and 4 bases at J, with 5 bases between. CDR3 size: 10 residues. The germline CDR1 and CDR2 sequences are SNHLY and FYNNEI. This clone was recorded only once. Its specificity is not known. Notes on the study in general: Recipient marrow showed GvH clones, some seen first in ileum or blood.

The repertoire was sequenced with immunoSEQ multiplex PCR; TCRdb's copy has only in-frame clones and lacks some. Seen here are fewer than 120,000 clones, 80% to 95% observed once, and the top ten hold around 0.49%. The sequencing here drew on unstimulated CD8+ T cells sorted from spleen or lymph node cells, taken before intestinal transplant. This sequence was found in a human donor who received an intestinal transplant. This chain uses TRBV2 with TRBJ1-1; D is ambiguous. CDR3 coding DNA: TGTGCCAGCGTAGTCACTGAAGCTTTCTTT. Encoded protein: CASVVTEAFF.